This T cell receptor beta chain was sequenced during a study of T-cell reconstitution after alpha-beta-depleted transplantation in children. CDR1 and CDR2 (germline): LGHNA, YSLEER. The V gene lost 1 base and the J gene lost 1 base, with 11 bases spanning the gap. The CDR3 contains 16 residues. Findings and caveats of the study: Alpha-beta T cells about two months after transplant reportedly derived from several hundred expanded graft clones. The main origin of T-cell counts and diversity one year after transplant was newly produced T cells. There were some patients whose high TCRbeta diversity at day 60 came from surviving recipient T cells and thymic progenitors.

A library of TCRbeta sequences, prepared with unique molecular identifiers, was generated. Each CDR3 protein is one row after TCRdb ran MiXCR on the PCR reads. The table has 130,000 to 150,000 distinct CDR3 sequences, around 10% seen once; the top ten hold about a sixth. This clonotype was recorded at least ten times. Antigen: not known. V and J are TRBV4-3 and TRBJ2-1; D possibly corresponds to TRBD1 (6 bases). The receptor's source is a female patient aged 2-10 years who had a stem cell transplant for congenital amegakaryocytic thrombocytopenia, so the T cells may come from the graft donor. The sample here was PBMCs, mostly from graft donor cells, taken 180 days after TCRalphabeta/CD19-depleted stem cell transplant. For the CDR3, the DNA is TGCGCCAGCAGCCAAGCGCCGGGACAATCCTACAATGAGCAGTTCTTC. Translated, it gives CASSQAPGQSYNEQFF.